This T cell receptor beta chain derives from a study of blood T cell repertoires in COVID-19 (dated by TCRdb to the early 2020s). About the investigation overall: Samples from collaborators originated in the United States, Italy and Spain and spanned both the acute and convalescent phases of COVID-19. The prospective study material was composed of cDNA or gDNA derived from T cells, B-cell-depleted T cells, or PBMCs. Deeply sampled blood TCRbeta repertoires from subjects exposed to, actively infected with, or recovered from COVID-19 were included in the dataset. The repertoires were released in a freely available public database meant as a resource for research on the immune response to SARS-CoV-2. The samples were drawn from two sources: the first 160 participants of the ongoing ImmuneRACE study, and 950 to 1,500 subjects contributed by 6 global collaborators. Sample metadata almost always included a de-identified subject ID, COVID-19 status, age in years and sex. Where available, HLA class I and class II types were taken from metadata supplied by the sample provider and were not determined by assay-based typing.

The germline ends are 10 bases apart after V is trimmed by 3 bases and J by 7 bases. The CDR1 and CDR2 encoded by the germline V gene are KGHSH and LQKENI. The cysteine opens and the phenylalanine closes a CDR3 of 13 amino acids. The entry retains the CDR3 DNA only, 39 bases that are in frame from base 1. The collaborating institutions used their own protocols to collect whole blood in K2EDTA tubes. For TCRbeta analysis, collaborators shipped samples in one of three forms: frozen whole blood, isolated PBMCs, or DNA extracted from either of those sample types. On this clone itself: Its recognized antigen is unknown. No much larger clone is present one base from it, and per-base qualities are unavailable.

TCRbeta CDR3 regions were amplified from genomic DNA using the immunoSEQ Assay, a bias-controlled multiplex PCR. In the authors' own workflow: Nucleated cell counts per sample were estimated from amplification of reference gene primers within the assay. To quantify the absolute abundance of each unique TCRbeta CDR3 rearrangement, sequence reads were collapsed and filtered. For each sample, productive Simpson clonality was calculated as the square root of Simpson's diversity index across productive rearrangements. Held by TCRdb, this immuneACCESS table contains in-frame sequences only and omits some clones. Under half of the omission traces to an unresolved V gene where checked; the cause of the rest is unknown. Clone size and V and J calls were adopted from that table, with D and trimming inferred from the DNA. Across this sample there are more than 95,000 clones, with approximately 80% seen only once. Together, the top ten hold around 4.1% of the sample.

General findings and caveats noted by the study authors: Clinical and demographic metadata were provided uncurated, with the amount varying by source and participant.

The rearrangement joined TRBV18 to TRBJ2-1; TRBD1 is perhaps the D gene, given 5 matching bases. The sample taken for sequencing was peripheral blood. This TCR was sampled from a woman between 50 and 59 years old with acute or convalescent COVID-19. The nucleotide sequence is TGTGCCAGCTCACCTTCCAGGGAAAATGAGCAGTTCTTC. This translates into CASSPSRENEQFF.